The clone carrying this TCR beta chain has only a few counts. Antigen unknown. MiXCR, applied by TCRdb to the RT-PCR reads, yields one record per CDR3 protein. This repertoire shows 610,000 or so distinct CDR3 sequences, about 15% found once; its top ten account for around 10%. The sample originates from a study of response to subunit inactivated influenza vaccine. Whole-study results and caveats: It was suggested by the authors that few new T cells are recruited by each seasonal influenza vaccination.

Trimming removed 3 bases at V and 6 bases at J, with 12 bases between. Germline values: CDR1 SQVTM, CDR2 ANQGSEA. This CDR3 region has 13 residues. This sequence was found in a man aged 45-60 years who received an inactivated influenza vaccine. The sample was PBMCs from blood, taken less than 13 days after vaccination. The genes are TRBV29-1 and TRBJ2-1, with D possibly matching TRBD1 (5 bases). CDR3 sequence reads: CSVDQGVINEQFF. DNA of the CDR3: TGCAGCGTTGATCAGGGTGTCATCAATGAGCAGTTCTTC.